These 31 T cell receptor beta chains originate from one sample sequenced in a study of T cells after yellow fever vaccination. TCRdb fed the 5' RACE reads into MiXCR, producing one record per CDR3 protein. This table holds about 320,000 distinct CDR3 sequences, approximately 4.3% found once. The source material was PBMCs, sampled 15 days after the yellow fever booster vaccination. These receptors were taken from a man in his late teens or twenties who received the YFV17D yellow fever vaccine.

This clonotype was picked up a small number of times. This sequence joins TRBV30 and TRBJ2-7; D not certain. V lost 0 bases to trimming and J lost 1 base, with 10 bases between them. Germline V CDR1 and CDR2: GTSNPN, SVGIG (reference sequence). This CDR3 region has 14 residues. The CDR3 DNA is TGTGCCTGGAGTGTACCCGGCAATTCCTACGAGCAGTACTTC. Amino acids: CAWSVPGNSYEQYF. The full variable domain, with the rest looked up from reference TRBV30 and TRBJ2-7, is SQTIHQWPATLVQPVGSPLSLECTVEGTSNPNLYWYRQAAGRGLQLLFYSVGIGQISSEVPQNLSASRPQDRQFILSSKKLLLSDSGFYLCAWSVPGNSYEQYFGPGTRLTVT.

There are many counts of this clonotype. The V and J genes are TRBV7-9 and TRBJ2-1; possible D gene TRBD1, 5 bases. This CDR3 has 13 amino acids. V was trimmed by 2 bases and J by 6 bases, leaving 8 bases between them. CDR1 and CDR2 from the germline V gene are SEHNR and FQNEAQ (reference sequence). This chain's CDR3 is CASSLKTGNEQFF. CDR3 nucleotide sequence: TGTGCCAGCAGCTTAAAAACAGGCAATGAGCAGTTCTTC.

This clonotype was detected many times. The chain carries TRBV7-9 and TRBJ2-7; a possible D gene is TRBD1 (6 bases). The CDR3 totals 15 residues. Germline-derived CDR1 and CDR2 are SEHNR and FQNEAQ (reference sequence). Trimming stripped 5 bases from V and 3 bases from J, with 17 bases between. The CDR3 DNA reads TGTGCCAGCAGCGAACCCCAGGGGACAAGCTACGAGCAGTACTTC. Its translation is CASSEPQGTSYEQYF.

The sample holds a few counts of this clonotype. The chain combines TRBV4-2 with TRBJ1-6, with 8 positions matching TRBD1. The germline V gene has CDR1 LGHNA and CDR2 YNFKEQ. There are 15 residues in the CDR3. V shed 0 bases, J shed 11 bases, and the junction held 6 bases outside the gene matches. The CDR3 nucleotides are TGTGCCAGCAGCCAAGATCAGGGACAGGAGCCACCCCTCCACTTT. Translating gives CASSQDQGQEPPLHF.

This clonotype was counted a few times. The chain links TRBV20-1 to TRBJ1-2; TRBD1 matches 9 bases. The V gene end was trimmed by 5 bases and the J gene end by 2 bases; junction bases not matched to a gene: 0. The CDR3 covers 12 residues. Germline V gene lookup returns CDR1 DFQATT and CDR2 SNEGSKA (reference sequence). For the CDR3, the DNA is TGCAGTGCTGGGACAGGGAACTATGGCTACACCTTC. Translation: CSAGTGNYGYTF.

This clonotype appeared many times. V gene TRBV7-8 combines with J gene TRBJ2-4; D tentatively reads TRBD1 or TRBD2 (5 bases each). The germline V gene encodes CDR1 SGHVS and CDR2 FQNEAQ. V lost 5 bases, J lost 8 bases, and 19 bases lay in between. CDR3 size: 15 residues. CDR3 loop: CASSLGRDPWDIQYF. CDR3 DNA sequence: TGTGCCAGCAGCCTCGGCCGGGACCCATGGGACATTCAGTACTTC.

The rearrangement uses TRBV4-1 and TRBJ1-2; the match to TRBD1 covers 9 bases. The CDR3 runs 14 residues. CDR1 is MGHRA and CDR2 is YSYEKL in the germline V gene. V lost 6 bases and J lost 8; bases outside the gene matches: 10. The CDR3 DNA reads TGCGCCAGCAGACGGCCGGGACAGGGTGACGGCTACACCTTC. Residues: CASRRPGQGDGYTF.

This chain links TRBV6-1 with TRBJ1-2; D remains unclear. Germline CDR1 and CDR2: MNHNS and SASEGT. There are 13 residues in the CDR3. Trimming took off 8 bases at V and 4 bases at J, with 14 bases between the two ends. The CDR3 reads CASFGWPVYGYTF. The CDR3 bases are TGTGCCAGCTTTGGCTGGCCTGTCTATGGCTACACCTTC.

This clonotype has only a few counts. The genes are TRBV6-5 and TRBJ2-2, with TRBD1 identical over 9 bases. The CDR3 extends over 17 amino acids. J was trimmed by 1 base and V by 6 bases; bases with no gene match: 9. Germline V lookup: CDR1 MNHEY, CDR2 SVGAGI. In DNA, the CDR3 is TGTGCCAGCAGCCGACAGGGGGTGGGGGTGAACACCGGGGAGCTGTTTTTT. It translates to CASSRQGVGVNTGELFF.

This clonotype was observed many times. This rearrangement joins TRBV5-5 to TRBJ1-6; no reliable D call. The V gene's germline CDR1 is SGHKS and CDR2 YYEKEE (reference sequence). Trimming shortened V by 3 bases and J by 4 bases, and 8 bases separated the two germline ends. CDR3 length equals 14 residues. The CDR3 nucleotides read TGTGCCAGCAGCTCCCAGGTATATAATTCACCCCTCCACTTT. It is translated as CASSSQVYNSPLHF.

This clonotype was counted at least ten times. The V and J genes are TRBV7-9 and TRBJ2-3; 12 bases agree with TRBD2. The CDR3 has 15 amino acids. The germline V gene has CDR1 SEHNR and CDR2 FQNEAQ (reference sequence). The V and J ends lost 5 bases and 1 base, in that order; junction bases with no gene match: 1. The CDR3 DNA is TGTGCCAGCAGCCGGACTAGCGGGGGCACAGATACGCAGTATTTT. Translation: CASSRTSGGTDTQYF.

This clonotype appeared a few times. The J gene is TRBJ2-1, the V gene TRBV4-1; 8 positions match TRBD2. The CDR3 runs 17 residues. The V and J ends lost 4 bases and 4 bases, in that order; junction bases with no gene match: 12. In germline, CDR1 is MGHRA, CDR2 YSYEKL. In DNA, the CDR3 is TGCGCCAGCAGCCTTAATTTCGGGGGGGCTGAATACAATGAGCAGTTCTTC. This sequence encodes CASSLNFGGAEYNEQFF.

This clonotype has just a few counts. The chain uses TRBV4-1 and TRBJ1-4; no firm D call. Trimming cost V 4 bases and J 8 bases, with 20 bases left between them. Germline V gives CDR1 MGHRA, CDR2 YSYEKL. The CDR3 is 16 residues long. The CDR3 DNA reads TGCGCCAGCAGCCTGACGGGGAGGGCGCGATTCGAAAAACTGTTTTTT. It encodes CASSLTGRARFEKLFF.

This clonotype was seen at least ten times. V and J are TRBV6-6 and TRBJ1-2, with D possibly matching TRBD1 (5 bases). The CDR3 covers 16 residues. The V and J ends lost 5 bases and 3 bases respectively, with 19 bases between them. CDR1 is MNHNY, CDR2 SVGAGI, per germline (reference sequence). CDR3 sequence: CASSRRDRRTDYGYTF. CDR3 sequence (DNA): TGTGCCAGCAGTAGGAGGGACCGGCGGACGGACTATGGCTACACCTTC.

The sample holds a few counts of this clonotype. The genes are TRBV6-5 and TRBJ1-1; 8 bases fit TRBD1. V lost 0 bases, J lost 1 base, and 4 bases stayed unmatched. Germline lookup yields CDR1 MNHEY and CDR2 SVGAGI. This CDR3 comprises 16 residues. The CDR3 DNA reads TGTGCCAGCAGTTACTCGACAGGGGCCCCGAACACTGAAGCTTTCTTT. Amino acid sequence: CASSYSTGAPNTEAFF.

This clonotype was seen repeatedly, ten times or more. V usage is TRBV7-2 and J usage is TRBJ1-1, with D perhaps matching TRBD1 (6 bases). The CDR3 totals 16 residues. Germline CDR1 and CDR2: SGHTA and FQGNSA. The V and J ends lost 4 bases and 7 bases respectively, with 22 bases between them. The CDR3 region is CASSYSIWGQSGEAFF. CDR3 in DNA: TGTGCCAGCAGCTATAGCATCTGGGGGCAGAGCGGTGAAGCTTTCTTT.

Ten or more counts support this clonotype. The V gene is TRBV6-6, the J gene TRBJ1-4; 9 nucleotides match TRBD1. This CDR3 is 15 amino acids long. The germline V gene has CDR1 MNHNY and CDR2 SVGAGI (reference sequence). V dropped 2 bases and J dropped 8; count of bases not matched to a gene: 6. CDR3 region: CASSYAQGAWEKLFF. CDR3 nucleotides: TGTGCCAGCAGTTACGCACAGGGGGCATGGGAAAAACTGTTTTTT.

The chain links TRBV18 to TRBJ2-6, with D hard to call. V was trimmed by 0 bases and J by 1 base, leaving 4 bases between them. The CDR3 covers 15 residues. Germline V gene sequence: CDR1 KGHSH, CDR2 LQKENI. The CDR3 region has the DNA TGTGCCAGCTCACCACCAAGGTCTGGGGCCAACGTCCTGACTTTC. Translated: CASSPPRSGANVLTF.

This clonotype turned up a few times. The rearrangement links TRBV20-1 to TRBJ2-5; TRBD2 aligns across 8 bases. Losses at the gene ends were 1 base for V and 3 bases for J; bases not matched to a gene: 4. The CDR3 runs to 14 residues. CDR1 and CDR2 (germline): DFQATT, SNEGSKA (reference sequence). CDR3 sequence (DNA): TGCAGTGCTAGAGGGGTAGCGGGGAAAGAGACCCAGTACTTC. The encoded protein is CSARGVAGKETQYF.

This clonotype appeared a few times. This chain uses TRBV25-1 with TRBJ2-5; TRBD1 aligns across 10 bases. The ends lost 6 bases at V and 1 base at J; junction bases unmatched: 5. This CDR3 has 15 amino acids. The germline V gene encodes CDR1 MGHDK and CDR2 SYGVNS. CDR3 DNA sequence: TGTGCCAGCAGCGAGGGACAGGGGCCCCAAGAGACCCAGTACTTC. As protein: CASSEGQGPQETQYF.

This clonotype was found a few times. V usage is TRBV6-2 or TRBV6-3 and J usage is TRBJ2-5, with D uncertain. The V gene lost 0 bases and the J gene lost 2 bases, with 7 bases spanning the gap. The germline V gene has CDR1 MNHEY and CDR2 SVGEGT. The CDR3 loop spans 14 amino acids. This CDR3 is CASSYSHVQETQYF. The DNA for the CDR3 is TGTGCCAGCAGTTACTCACACGTACAAGAGACCCAGTACTTC.

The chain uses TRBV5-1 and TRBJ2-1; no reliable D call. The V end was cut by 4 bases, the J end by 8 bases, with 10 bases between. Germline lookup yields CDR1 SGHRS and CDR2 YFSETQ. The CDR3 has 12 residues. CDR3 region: CASSRDWDEQFF. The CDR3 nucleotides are TGCGCCAGCAGCAGAGACTGGGATGAGCAGTTCTTC. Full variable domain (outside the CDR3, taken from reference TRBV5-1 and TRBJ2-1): KAGVTQTPRYLIKTRGQQVTLSCSPISGHRSVSWYQQTPGQGLQFLFEYFSETQRNKGNFPGRFSGRQFSNSRSEMNVSTLELGDSALYLCASSRDWDEQFFGPGTRLTVL.

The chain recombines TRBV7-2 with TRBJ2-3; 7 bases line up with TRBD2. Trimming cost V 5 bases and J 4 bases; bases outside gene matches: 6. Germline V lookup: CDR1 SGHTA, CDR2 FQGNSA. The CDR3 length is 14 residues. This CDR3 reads CASSARLAPDTQYF. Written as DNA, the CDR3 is TGTGCCAGCAGCGCCCGACTAGCTCCAGATACGCAGTATTTT.

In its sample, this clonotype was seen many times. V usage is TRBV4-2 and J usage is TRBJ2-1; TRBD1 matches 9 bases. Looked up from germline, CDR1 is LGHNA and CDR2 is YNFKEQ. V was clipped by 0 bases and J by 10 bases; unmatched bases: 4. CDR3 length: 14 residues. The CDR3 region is CASSQDTGGREQFF. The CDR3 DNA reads TGTGCCAGCAGCCAAGATACAGGGGGCCGCGAGCAGTTCTTC.

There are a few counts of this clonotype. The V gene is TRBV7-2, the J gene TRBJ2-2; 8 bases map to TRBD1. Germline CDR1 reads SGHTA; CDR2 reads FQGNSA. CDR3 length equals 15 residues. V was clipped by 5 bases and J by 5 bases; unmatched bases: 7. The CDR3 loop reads CASSPRTGRTGELFF. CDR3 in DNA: TGTGCCAGCAGCCCACGGACAGGGCGGACCGGGGAGCTGTTTTTT.

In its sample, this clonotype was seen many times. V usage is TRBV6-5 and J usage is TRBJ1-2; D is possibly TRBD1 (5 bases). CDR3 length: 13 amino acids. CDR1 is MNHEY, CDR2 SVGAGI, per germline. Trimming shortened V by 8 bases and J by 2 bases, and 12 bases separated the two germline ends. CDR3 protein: CASGRGPNYGYTF. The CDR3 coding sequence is TGTGCCAGCGGTCGGGGACCGAACTATGGCTACACCTTC.

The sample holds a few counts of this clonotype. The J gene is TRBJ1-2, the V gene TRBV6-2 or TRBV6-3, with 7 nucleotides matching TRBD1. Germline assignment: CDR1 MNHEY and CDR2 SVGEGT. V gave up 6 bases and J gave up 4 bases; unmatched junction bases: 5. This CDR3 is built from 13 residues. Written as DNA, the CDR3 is TGTGCCAGCAGCCCCGGACAGGTCTATGGCTACACCTTC. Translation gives CASSPGQVYGYTF.

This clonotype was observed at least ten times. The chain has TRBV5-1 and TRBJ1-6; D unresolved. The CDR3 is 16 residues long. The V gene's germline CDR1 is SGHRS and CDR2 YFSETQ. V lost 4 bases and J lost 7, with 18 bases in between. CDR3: CASSQTPGAINSPLHF. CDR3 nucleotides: TGCGCCAGCAGCCAAACCCCCGGAGCTATCAATTCACCCCTCCACTTT.

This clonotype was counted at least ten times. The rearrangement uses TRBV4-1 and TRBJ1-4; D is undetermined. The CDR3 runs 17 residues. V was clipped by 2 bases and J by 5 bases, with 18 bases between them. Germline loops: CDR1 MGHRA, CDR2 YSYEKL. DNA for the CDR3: TGCGCCAGCAGCCAACGACCGCGGGTCCAGACCAATGAAAAACTGTTTTTT. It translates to CASSQRPRVQTNEKLFF.

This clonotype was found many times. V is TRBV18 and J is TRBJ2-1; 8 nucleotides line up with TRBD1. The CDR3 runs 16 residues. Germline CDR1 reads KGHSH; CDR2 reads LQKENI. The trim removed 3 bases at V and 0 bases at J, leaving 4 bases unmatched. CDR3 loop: CASSPPDRVSYNEQFF. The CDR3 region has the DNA TGTGCCAGCTCACCGCCGGACAGGGTCTCCTACAATGAGCAGTTCTTC.

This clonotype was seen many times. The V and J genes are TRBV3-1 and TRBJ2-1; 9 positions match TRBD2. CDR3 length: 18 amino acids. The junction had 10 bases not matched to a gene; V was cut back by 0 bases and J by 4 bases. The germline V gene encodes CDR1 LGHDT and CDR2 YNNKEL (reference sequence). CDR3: CASSQDWAAGGLYNEQFF. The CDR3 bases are TGTGCCAGCAGCCAAGATTGGGCAGCGGGGGGTTTGTACAATGAGCAGTTCTTC.